What follows is one TCR beta chain and its context. The antigen is not known. The data belong to a study of post-analysis software for immune sequencing data. In the study overall: Relapsing-remitting, secondary progressive and progressive-relapsing forms made up the multiple sclerosis disease courses.

Looked up from germline, CDR1 is SNHLY and CDR2 is FYNNEI. Trimming at V came to 5 bases and at J to 6 bases, leaving 13 bases not matched to a gene. The CDR3 covers 15 residues. Sequencing libraries made from TCR beta cDNA carried unique molecular identifiers. Input populations of roughly 0.85 to 11 million T cells gave rise to some 500,000 cDNA molecules. Using its own MiXCR run on the PCR reads, TCRdb lists one record per CDR3 protein. This table holds approximately 770,000 distinct CDR3 sequences, about half found once. Study-wide points: Relative to controls, patients with multiple sclerosis showed significantly lower normalized Chao1 diversity. The study found TRBV5-6, TRBV5-1 and TRBV20-1 among a handful of TRBV segments more frequent in patients than controls. Those samples that were prepared in the same batch co-clustered strongly by F measure.

The receptor comes from a girl between 5 and 17 years old with multiple sclerosis. Sequenced: blood. The V gene is TRBV2, the J gene TRBJ2-7; 7 nucleotides align to TRBD2. The CDR3 here is CASSSEPRLAGEQYF. The CDR3 DNA sequence: TGTGCCAGCAGTTCCGAGCCACGACTAGCCGGCGAGCAGTACTTC.